The clone carrying this TCR beta chain was detected ten times or more. Antigen: not known. The TCRbeta library incorporated unique molecular identifiers. TCRdb re-called the PCR reads with MiXCR, one entry per CDR3 protein. The repertoire holds around 440,000 distinct CDR3 sequences, with approximately 10% as singletons. This specimen comes from a study of T-cell reconstitution after alpha-beta-depleted transplantation in children. Overall study findings and caveats: In patients about two months after transplant, alpha-beta T cells reportedly arose from several hundred expanded graft clones. T-cell counts and diversity at one year post-transplant came mainly from newly produced T cells. Where some patients showed high TCRbeta diversity at day 60, it came from recipient T cells and thymic progenitors that had survived.

CDR3 length: 16 amino acids. From germline, CDR1 is SGHDN and CDR2 FVKESK. The V and J ends lost 1 base and 2 bases respectively, with 15 bases between them. The receptor was isolated from a child aged 2 to 15 with inherited bone marrow failure, due to receive a stem cell transplant. The gene calls are TRBV14 and TRBJ2-7; D ambiguous. The sample here was PBMCs, taken before TCRalphabeta/CD19-depleted stem cell transplant. CDR3 in amino acids: CASSQGQFGRAYEQYF. For the CDR3, the DNA is TGTGCCAGCAGCCAAGGGCAGTTCGGGCGAGCCTACGAGCAGTACTTC.